This TCR beta chain was found in a study of Graves' ophthalmopathy and Graves' hyperthyroidism. The CDR3 sequence is 13 residues long. Trimming took 4 bases from V and 3 from J, leaving 10 bases between them. Germline CDR1 reads SEHNR; CDR2 reads FQNEAQ (reference sequence). A duration under 3 months, NOSPECS ≥4, CAS ≥3 and moderate-to-severe activity characterized the donors with ophthalmopathy. Other autoimmune diseases, uncontrolled infections, pregnancy or lactation ruled patients out of participation. The PBMCs originated from roughly 10 ml of fresh peripheral blood. Amplified material comprised TCR beta CDR3 regions derived from RNA transcripts. RT-PCR with HTBI primers came first, then second-round multiplex PCR. Each CDR3 protein gets one entry after TCRdb re-called the multiplex PCR reads with MiXCR. The sample holds some 520,000 distinct CDR3 sequences; about an eighth are singletons and the top ten take 8% to 10%.

This clonotype was observed at least ten times. The TCR was taken from a woman in her 30s with Graves' ophthalmopathy. Sequencing used blood. The rearrangement joins TRBV7-9 to TRBJ2-7; D is perhaps TRBD2 (5 bases). The CDR3 nucleotides read TGTGCCAGCAGCTCCGGACTCGACTACGAGCAGTACTTC. Residues: CASSSGLDYEQYF.